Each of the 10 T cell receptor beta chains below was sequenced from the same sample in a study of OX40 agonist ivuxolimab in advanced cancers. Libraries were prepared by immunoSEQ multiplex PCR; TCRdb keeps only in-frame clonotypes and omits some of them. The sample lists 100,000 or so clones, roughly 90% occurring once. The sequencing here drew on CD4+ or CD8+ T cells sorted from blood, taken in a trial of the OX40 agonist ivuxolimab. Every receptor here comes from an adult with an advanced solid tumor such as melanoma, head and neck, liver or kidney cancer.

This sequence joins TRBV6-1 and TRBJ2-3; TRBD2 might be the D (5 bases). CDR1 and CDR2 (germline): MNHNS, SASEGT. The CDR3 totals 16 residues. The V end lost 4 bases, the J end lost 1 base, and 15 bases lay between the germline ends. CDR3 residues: CASSGRSYGGTDTQYF. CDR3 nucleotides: TGTGCCAGCAGTGGGCGTAGCTACGGGGGCACAGATACGCAGTATTTT.

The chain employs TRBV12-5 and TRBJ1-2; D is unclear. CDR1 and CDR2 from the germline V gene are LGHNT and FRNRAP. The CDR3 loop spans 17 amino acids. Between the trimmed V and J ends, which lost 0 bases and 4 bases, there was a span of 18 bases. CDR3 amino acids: CASGLVRSKTDPYGYTF. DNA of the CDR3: TGTGCTAGTGGTTTGGTCAGATCTAAAACAGACCCCTATGGCTACACCTTC.

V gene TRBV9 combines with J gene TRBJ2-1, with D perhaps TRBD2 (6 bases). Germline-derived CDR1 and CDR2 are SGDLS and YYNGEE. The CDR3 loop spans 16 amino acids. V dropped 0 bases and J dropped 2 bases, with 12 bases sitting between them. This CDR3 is CASSVVWRGPYNEQFF. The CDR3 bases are TGTGCCAGCAGCGTAGTTTGGAGGGGCCCCTACAATGAGCAGTTCTTC.

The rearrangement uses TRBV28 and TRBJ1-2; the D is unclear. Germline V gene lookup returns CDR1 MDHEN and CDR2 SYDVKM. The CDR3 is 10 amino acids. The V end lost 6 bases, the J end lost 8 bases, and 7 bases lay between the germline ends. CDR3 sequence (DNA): TGTGCCAGCAGGGTTTTAGGCTACACCTTC. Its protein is CASRVLGYTF.

CDR3 loop: CASSEGTGVYEQYF. The DNA for the CDR3 is TGTGCCAGCAGTGAAGGGACAGGGGTCTACGAGCAGTACTTC. The gene calls are TRBV2 and TRBJ2-7; 9 bases line up with TRBD1. After removal of 1 base from V and 3 bases from J, the junction contained 1 base not matched to a gene. CDR3 length equals 14 residues. Germline lookup yields CDR1 SNHLY and CDR2 FYNNEI.

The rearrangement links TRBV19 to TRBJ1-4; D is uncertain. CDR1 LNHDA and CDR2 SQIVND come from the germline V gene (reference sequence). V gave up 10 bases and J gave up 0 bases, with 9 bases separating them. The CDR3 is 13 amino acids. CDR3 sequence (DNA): TGTGCCACCCACAGTGCAACTAATGAAAAACTGTTTTTT. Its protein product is CATHSATNEKLFF.

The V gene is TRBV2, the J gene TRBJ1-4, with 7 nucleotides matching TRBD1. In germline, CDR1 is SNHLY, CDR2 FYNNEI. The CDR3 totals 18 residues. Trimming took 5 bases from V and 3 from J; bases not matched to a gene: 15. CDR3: CASSTGTEALGANEKLFF. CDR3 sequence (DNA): TGTGCCAGCAGTACCGGGACAGAGGCTTTGGGTGCTAATGAAAAACTGTTTTTT.

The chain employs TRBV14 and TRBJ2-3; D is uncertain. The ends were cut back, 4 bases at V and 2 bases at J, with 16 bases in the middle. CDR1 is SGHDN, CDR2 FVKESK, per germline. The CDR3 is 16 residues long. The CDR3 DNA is TGTGCCAGCAGCCTCGGTCCGTTGTGGACCACAGATACGCAGTATTTT. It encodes CASSLGPLWTTDTQYF. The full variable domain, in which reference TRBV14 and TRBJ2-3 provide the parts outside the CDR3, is EAGVTQFPSHSVIEKGQTVTLRCDPISGHDNLYWYRRVMGKEIKFLLHFVKESKQDESGMPNNRFLAERTGGTYSTLKVQPAELEDSGVYFCASSLGPLWTTDTQYFGPGTRLTVL.

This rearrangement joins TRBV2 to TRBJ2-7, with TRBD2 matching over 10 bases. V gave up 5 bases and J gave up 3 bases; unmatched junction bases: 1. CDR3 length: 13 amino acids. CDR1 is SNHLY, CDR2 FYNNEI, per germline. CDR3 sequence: CASSSGRGYEQYF. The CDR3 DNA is TGTGCCAGCAGTAGCGGGAGGGGCTACGAGCAGTACTTC.

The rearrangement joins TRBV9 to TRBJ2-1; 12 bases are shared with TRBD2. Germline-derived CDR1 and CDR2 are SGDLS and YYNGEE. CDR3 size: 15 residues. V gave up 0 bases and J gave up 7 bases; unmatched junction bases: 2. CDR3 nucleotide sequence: TGTGCCAGCAGCGTAGATGGACTAGCGGGAAATGAGCAGTTCTTC. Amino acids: CASSVDGLAGNEQFF.